This paragraph reports one T cell receptor (beta chain). V lost 6 bases, J lost 5 bases, and 6 bases stayed unmatched. The CDR3 spans 13 residues. Per germline, CDR1 WSHSY and CDR2 SAAADI. This sample stems from a study of blood T cell repertoires in COVID-19. Study-wide context: Sample material is recorded as cDNA or gDNA derived from T cells, B-cell-depleted T cells, or PBMCs.

Per the original methods: Using reference gene primer amplification, nucleated cell counts were estimated. The assay was immunoSEQ multiplex PCR, and TCRdb's table has in-frame clones only and misses some. Clone size and the V and J calls come from that table; the DNA yielded D and trimming. The sample lists 100,000 or so clones; around four fifths were seen once. What was sequenced was peripheral blood. The receptor's source is a woman aged 70-85 years with active or convalescent COVID-19. This chain joins TRBV10-2 and TRBJ1-2; TRBD1 agrees at 7 bases. The CDR3 loop reads CASSQTGDYGYTF. As DNA, the CDR3 is TGCGCCAGCAGCCAAACAGGGGATTATGGCTACACCTTC.